This T cell receptor (beta chain) was observed in a study of blood T cell repertoires in COVID-19. Study-level background: Donors in the United States, Italy and Spain gave samples during acute or convalescent COVID-19. T cells, B-cell-depleted T cells, or PBMCs provided the cDNA or gDNA that served as material.

Categorization into cohorts depended on clinical history that participants reported. Produced via immunoSEQ multiplex PCR; TCRdb's table is partial and in-frame only. The sample includes roughly 330,000 clones, 80% to 90% of them seen just once. The sequence was obtained from a woman under 40 who had recovered from COVID-19. The specimen was PBMCs or T cells enriched from blood (not recorded which).

The chain's CDR3 is CASTPLGDRGHEQYF. The CDR3 DNA sequence: TGTGCCAGCACTCCCCTAGGGGACAGGGGCCACGAGCAGTACTTC. The chain links TRBV28 to TRBJ2-7, with 10 bases identical to TRBD1. CDR3 size: 15 residues. The germline gives CDR1 MDHEN, CDR2 SYDVKM. The J segment lost 5 bases and the V segment lost 7 bases, leaving 11 bases of the junction unmatched.